This T cell receptor beta chain was sequenced in a study of technical replicates of blood from several donors (dated by TCRdb to about 2017). Concerning this clone: Its antigen is unknown. Within one base of it there is no much larger clone, and no base qualities were kept.

Trimming removed 6 bases from V and 8 bases from J, leaving 16 bases between the germline ends. The CDR3 numbers 13 residues from cysteine through phenylalanine. The CDR3 DNA has 39 bases and is translated from base 1. The germline V gene supplies CDR1 LGHNT and CDR2 FRNRAP. Library prep was done by the immunoSEQ multiplex PCR assay. Entries here come from immuneACCESS through TCRdb and include only in-frame sequences with V and J called. Some clones fail to appear in such tables; in the studies checked, an unresolved V gene covers under half of the shortfall, and the cause of the remainder is unknown. Across this sample there are tens of thousands of clones, with approximately 95% seen only once. Under 0.45% of the sample lies in the top ten.

This clonotype was obtained from a human donor in good health. This receptor chain uses TRBV12-5 and TRBJ1-2; a tentative D call is TRBD1 (6 bases match). The sample comprised T cells isolated from PBMCs. The sequence in DNA is TGTGCTAGTGGCAACGTCGACAGGCAGGGCTACACCTTC. Its protein is CASGNVDRQGYTF. The full variable domain, completed from the reference TRBV12-5 and TRBJ1-2 proteins outside the CDR3, reads DARVTQTPRHKVTEMGQEVTMRCQPILGHNTVFWYRQTMMQGLELLAYFRNRAPLDDSGMPKDRFSAEMPDATLATLKIQPSEPRDSAVYFCASGNVDRQGYTFGSGTRLTVV.